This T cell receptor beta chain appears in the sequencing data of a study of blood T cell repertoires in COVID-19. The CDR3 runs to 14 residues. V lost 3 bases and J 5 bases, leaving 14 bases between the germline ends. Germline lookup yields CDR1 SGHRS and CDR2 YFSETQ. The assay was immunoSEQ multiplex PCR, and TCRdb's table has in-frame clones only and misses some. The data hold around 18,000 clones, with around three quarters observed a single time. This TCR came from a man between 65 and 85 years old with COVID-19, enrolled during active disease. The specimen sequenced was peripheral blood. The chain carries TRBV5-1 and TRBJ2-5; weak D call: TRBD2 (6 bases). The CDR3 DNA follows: TGCGCCAGCAGCTCGGGACTCCCTGGGGAGACCCAGTACTTC. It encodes CASSSGLPGETQYF.